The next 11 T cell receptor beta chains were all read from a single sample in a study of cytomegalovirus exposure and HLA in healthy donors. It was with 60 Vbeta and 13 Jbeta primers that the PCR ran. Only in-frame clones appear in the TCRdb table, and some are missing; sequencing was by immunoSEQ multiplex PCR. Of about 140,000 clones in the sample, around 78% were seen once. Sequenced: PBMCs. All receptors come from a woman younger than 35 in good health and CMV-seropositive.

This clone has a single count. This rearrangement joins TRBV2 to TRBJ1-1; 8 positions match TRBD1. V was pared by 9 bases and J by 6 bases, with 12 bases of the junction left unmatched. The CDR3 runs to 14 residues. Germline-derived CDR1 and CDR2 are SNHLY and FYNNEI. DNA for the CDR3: TGTGCCAGGGGACAGGCCCCGGGGGGAGCTGAAGCTTTCTTT. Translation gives CARGQAPGGAEAFF.

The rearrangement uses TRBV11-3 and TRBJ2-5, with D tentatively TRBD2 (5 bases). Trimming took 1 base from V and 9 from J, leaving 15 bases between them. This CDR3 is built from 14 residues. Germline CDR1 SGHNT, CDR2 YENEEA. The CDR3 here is CASSLAGVDSAQYF. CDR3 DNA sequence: TGTGCCAGCAGCTTAGCCGGGGTAGACTCGGCCCAGTACTTC. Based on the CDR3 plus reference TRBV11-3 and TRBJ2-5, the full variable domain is EAGVVQSPRYKIIEKKQPVAFWCNPISGHNTLYWYLQNLGQGPELLIRYENEEAVDDSQLPKDRFSAERLKGVDSTLKIQPAELGDSAVYLCASSLAGVDSAQYFGPGTRLLVL.

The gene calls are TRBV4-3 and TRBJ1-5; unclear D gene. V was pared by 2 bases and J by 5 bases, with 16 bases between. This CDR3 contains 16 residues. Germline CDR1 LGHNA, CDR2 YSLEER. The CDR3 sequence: CASSQNSQKSDQPQHF. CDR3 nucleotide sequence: TGCGCCAGCAGCCAAAATTCCCAAAAGTCGGATCAGCCCCAGCATTTT.

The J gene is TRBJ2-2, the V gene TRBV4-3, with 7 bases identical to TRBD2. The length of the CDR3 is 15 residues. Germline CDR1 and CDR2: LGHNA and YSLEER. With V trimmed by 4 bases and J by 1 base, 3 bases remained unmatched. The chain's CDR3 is CASSLQRGNTGELFF. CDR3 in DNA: TGCGCCAGCAGCCTTCAGCGGGGGAACACCGGGGAGCTGTTTTTT.

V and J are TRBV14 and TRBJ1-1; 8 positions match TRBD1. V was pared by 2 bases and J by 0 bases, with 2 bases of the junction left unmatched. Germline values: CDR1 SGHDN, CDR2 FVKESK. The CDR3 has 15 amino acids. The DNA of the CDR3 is TGTGCCAGCAGCCAACGGACAGGGTTGAACACTGAAGCTTTCTTT. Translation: CASSQRTGLNTEAFF.

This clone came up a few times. CDR3 sequence (DNA): TGTGCCTGGACTGGATTCGGTCCAAACCGGGACAGAAATGAGCAGTTCTTC. It encodes CAWTGFGPNRDRNEQFF. The rearrangement uses TRBV30 and TRBJ2-1, with 7 bases that match TRBD1. Germline V gives CDR1 GTSNPN, CDR2 SVGIG (reference sequence). After removal of 4 bases from V and 7 bases from J, the junction contained 19 bases not matched to a gene. The CDR3 contains 17 residues.

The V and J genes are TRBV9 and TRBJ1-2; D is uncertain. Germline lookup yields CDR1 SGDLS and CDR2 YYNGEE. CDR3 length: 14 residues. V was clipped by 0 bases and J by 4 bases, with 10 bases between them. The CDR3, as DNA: TGTGCCAGCAGCGTAGTAGAACAGAGCTATGGCTACACCTTC. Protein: CASSVVEQSYGYTF.

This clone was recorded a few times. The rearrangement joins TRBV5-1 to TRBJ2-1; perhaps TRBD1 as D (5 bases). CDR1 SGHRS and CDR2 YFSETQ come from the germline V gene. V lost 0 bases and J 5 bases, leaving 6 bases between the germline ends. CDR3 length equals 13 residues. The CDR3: CASSLGQHNEQFF. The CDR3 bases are TGCGCCAGCAGCTTGGGACAGCACAATGAGCAGTTCTTC.

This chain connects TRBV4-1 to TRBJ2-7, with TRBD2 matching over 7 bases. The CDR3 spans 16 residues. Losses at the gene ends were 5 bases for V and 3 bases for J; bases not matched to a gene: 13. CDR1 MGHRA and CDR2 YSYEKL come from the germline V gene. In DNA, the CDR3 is TGCGCCAGCAGCGGAGACAAAGCTAGCGGATACTACGAGCAGTACTTC. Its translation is CASSGDKASGYYEQYF.

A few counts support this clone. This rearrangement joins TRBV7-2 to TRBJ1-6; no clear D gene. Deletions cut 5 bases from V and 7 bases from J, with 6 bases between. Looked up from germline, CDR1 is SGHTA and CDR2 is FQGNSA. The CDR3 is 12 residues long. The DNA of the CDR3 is TGTGCCAGCAGCCCCCCGAATTCACCCCTCCACTTT. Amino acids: CASSPPNSPLHF.

The CDR3 region has the DNA TGTGCCAGCAGTTTGGGCCATTCACCCCTCCACTTT. This encodes CASSLGHSPLHF. The rearrangement uses TRBV6-5 and TRBJ1-6; no definite D call. The CDR3 has 12 amino acids. Germline lookup yields CDR1 MNHEY and CDR2 SVGAGI. V was clipped by 4 bases and J by 8 bases, with 6 bases between them.